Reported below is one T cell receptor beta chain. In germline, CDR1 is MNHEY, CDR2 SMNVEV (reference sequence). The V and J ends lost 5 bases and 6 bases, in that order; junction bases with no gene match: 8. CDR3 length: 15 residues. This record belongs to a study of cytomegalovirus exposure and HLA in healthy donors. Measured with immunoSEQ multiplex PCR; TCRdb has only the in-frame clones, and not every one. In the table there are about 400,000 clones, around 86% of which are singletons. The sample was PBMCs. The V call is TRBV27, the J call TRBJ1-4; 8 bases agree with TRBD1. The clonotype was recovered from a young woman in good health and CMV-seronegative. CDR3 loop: CASSRRTGQDEKLFF. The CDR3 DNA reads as TGTGCCAGCAGTCGCCGGACAGGGCAGGATGAAAAACTGTTTTTT.